This T cell receptor (beta chain) was documented in a study of T cell responses to AZD1222 COVID-19 vaccine. Samples with a second dose at about 4 or about 12 weeks were pooled together. Assay used: immunoSEQ multiplex PCR; TCRdb lists only in-frame clones, some missing. The sample has approximately 99,000 clones; approximately 90% are singletons. The sequencing here drew on peripheral blood, taken 28 days after the second AZD1222 dose. This clonotype originated in an adult who received the AZD1222 COVID-19 vaccine.

The DNA for the CDR3 is TGTGCCAGCAGCAAAGAGGGGACAGACAACAATGAGCAGTTCTTC. It translates to CASSKEGTDNNEQFF. The V gene is TRBV21-1, the J gene TRBJ2-1; TRBD1, as called in the table, went unchecked against the DNA. TRBV21-1 is shown as a pseudogene. The CDR3 extends over 15 amino acids.